The rows below give T cell receptor beta chains drawn from one sample of a study of T-cell reconstitution after alpha-beta-depleted transplantation in children. One entry per CDR3 protein results from TCRdb running MiXCR on the PCR reads. The sample carries fewer than 700,000 distinct CDR3 sequences, approximately 22% recorded once. Material: PBMCs, mostly from graft donor cells, obtained 360 days after TCRalphabeta/CD19-depleted stem cell transplant. Receptors were obtained from a boy under three years old who had a stem cell transplant for acute myeloid leukemia, so the T cells may come from the graft donor. The CDR3 runs from the conserved cysteine through the conserved F or W. Each record gives: clone size, J gene, D gene, V gene, CDR3 protein, CDR3 DNA. The D gene is left open where the match is weak. Where a row states a size, it is once, few, many or the class of an expanded clone; other rows omit it.

many TRBJ2-7 NA TRBV4-3 CASSQGRGNYEQYF TGCGCCAGCAGCCAGGGCCGCGGGAACTACGAGCAGTACTTC
NA TRBJ2-1 TRBD1 TRBV6-4 CASSESRGRRGYNEQFF TGTGCCAGCAGTGAGTCCAGGGGGCGGAGAGGCTACAATGAGCAGTTCTTC
NA TRBJ2-3 NA TRBV5-8 CASSPDGVYTDTQYF TGTGCCAGCAGTCCGGATGGGGTTTACACAGATACGCAGTATTTT
NA TRBJ2-3 NA TRBV5-6 CASSDSTAEWVSGDTQYF TGTGCCAGCAGCGACTCAACGGCGGAATGGGTGAGCGGGGATACGCAGTATTTT
NA TRBJ2-3 NA TRBV13 CASRRGGSRVDTQYF TGTGCCAGCAGGCGAGGCGGGTCTAGAGTCGATACGCAGTATTTT
many TRBJ2-6 NA TRBV6-2/TRBV6-3 CASEGPHSGANVLTF TGTGCCAGCGAGGGGCCGCACTCTGGGGCCAACGTCCTGACTTTC
NA TRBJ2-1 NA TRBV4-3 CASSQALGREYNEQFF TGCGCCAGCAGCCAGGCCCTGGGCAGGGAATACAATGAGCAGTTCTTC
NA TRBJ2-5 NA TRBV15 CATSRVRSYQTQYF TGTGCCACCAGCAGAGTAAGGAGTTACCAGACCCAGTACTTC
NA TRBJ2-2 NA TRBV19 CASRWASDTGELFF TGTGCCAGTAGATGGGCTAGCGACACCGGGGAGCTGTTTTTT
many TRBJ1-2 NA TRBV29-1 CSVDPWGVDYGYTF TGCAGCGTGGACCCCTGGGGGGTAGACTATGGCTACACCTTC
NA TRBJ2-3 NA TRBV2 CASVSRSTDTQYF TGTGCCAGCGTTAGTAGATCGACAGATACGCAGTATTTT
NA TRBJ1-4 NA TRBV10-3 CAISESNTQKEKLFF TGTGCCATCAGTGAGTCGAACACCCAAAAAGAAAAACTGTTTTTT
NA TRBJ2-3 NA TRBV20-1 CSARWPSSTDTQYF TGCAGTGCTAGATGGCCTTCTAGCACAGATACGCAGTATTTT
few TRBJ2-3 NA TRBV6-5 CASSYLGNTDTQYF TGTGCCAGCAGTTACCTCGGAAACACAGATACGCAGTATTTT
many TRBJ2-7 NA TRBV7-2 CASSLIMAYEQYF TGTGCCAGCAGCTTAATTATGGCCTACGAGCAGTACTTC
NA TRBJ2-5 NA TRBV6-1 CASRPGWTAQETQYF TGTGCCAGCAGACCCGGGTGGACAGCGCAAGAGACCCAGTACTTC
many TRBJ2-5 TRBD1 TRBV7-9 CASSLSRQGVETQYF TGTGCCAGCAGCCTATCCCGACAGGGAGTGGAGACCCAGTACTTC
many TRBJ2-7 TRBD2 TRBV6-4 CASSPSGGAVEQYF TGTGCCAGCAGCCCTAGCGGGGGGGCTGTTGAGCAGTACTTC
NA TRBJ2-7 NA TRBV4-3 CASSQEYGGPSYEQYF TGCGCCAGCAGCCAAGAGTACGGGGGGCCTTCCTACGAGCAGTACTTC
NA TRBJ2-5 NA TRBV24-1 CATSDLAGETQYF TGTGCCACCAGTGATTTGGCGGGTGAGACCCAGTACTTC
NA TRBJ2-1 NA TRBV7-9 CASLGGYEQFF TGTGCCAGTTTGGGGGGCTATGAGCAGTTCTTC
many TRBJ2-1 TRBD2 TRBV20-1 CSANREGTDEQFF TGCAGTGCTAACCGGGAGGGGACGGACGAGCAGTTCTTC
NA TRBJ2-7 TRBD1 TRBV15 CATSRSVGWDRGFYEQYF TGTGCCACCAGCAGAAGTGTGGGGTGGGACAGGGGGTTTTACGAGCAGTACTTC